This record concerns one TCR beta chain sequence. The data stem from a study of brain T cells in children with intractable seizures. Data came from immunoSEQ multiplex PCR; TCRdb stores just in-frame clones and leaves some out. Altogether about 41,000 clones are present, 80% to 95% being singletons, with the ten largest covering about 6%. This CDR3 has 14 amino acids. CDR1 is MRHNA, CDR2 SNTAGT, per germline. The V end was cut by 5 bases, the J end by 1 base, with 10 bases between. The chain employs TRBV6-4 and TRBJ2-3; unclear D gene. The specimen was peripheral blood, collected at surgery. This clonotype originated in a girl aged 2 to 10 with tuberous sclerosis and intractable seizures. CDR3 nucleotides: TGTGCCAGCAGTTTCAAGGGCGGCACAGATACGCAGTATTTT. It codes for CASSFKGGTDTQYF.